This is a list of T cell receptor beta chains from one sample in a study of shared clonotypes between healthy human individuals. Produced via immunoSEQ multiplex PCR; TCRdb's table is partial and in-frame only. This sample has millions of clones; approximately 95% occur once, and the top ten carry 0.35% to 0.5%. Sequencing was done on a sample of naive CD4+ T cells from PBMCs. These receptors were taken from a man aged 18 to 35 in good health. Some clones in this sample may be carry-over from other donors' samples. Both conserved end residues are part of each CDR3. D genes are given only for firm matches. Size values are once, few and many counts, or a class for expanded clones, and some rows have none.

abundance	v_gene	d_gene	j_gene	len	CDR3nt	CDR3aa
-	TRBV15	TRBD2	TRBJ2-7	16	TGTGCCACCACCCCGGGACTAGCGGGAGTCGGGGGCGAGCAGTACTTC	CATTPGLAGVGGEQYF
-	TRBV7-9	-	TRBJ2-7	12	TGTGCCAGCAGCTTAGGTTTGTTCGAGCAGTACTTC	CASSLGLFEQYF
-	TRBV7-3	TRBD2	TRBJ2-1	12	TGTGCCAGCAGTGGGACTAGCGATGAGCAGTTCTTC	CASSGTSDEQFF
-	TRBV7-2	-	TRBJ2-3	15	TGTGCCAGCAGCATGCAGGGAGACTCTTTGGATACGCAGTATTTT	CASSMQGDSLDTQYF
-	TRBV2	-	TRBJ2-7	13	TGTGCCAGCAAACACCGGGCCAGCTACGAGCAGTACTTC	CASKHRASYEQYF
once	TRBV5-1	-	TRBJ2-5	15	TGCGCCAGCAGCCTCTCCTCGGCTCCCCAAGAGACCCAGTACTTC	CASSLSSAPQETQYF
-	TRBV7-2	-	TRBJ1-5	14	TGTGCCAGCGCTCCCCAACGGACCGGTCAGCCCCAGCATTTT	CASAPQRTGQPQHF
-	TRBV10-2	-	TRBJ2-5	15	TGCGCCAGCAGTGATGGGGCGGTCCCTTGGGAGACCCAGTACTTC	CASSDGAVPWETQYF
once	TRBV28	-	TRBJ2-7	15	TGTGCCAGCAGTTTTTCCGGGACACTCTCCTACGAGCAGTACTTC	CASSFSGTLSYEQYF
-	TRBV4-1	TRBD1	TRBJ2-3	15	TGCGCCAGCAGCCAACGACAGGGGAGCACAGATACGCAGTATTTT	CASSQRQGSTDTQYF
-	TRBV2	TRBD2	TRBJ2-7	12	TGTGCCAGCAAGTCTAGCGGCTACGAGCAGTACTTC	CASKSSGYEQYF
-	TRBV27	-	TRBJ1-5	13	TGTGCCAGCAGTTTAAAAGAGGACTGGCCCCAGCATTTT	CASSLKEDWPQHF
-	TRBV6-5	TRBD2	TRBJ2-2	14	TGTGCCAGCAGGGTAGCGGGAGGGTCCGGGGAGCTGTTTTTT	CASRVAGGSGELFF
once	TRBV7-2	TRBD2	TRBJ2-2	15	TGTGCCAGCAGCCGCAGCGGGGCGAACACCGGGGAGCTGTTTTTT	CASSRSGANTGELFF
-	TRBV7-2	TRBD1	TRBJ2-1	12	TGTGCCAGCAGCCTACAGGGGAATGAGCAGTTCTTC	CASSLQGNEQFF
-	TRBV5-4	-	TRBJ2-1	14	TGTGCCAGCAGCTTGAGGGGGGACCTTTTTGAGCAGTTCTTC	CASSLRGDLFEQFF
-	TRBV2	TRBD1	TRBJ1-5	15	TGTGCCAGCAGTGAAAGCTGGACAGGGGTTCAGCCCCAGCATTTT	CASSESWTGVQPQHF
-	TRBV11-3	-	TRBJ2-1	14	TGTGCCAGCAGCTTAACTGGGACCTACAATGAGCAGTTCTTC	CASSLTGTYNEQFF
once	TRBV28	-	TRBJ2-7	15	TGTGCCAGCAGCCGCCCCGCGGGCTATTCCTACGAGCAGTACTTC	CASSRPAGYSYEQYF
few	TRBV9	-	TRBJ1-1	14	TGTGCCAGCAGCGTAGTGGCAGCGAACACTGAAGCTTTCTTT	CASSVVAANTEAFF
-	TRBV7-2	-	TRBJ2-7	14	TGTGCCAGCAGTCGGGATGGGGGCAGTTACGAGCAGTACTTC	CASSRDGGSYEQYF
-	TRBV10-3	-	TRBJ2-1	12	TGTGCCATCAGGGCAGGAGGACGTGAGCAGTTCTTC	CAIRAGGREQFF
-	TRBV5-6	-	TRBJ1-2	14	TGTGCCAGCAGCTTGGAGGGGATTGACTATGGCTACACCTTC	CASSLEGIDYGYTF
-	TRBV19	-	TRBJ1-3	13	TGTGCCAGCGCCGCGGGGTATTCAAACACCATATATTTT	CASAAGYSNTIYF
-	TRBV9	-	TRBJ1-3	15	TGTGCCAGCAGCGTAGGAGGGGGATCTGGAAACACCATATATTTT	CASSVGGGSGNTIYF
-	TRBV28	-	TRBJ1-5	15	TGTGCCAGCAGTTTAACGGGCCCCAGCAATCAGCCCCAGCATTTT	CASSLTGPSNQPQHF
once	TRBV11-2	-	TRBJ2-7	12	TGTGCCAGCAGCTACTACATCTACGAGCAGTACTTC	CASSYYIYEQYF
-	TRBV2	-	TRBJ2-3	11	TGTGCCAGCAGAGAACCAGATACGCAGTATTTT	CASREPDTQYF
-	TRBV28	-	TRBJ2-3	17	TGTGCCAGCAAGAGAATGGAGGGAGTGGGTAGCACAGATACGCAGTATTTT	CASKRMEGVGSTDTQYF
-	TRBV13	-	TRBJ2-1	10	TGTGCCAGCAGCAAGGGGGAGCAGTTCTTC	CASSKGEQFF
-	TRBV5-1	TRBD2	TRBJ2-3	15	TGCGCCAGCAGCTCGACTAGCGGGATAACAGATACGCAGTATTTT	CASSSTSGITDTQYF
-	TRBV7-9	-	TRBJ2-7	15	TGTGCCAGCAGCCCCCTACTGGACATCTCCTACGAGCAGTACTTC	CASSPLLDISYEQYF
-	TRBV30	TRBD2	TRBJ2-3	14	TGTGCCTGGAGTGGACGACTAGCGGCAGATACGCAGTATTTT	CAWSGRLAADTQYF
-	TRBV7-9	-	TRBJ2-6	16	TGTGCCAGCAGCTTAGTCTGGGACTCTGGGGCCAACGTCCTGACTTTC	CASSLVWDSGANVLTF
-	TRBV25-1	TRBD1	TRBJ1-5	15	TGTGCCAGCAAGCCTGACAGGGGTCGCAATCAGCCCCAGCATTTT	CASKPDRGRNQPQHF
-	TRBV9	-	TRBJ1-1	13	TGTGCCAGCAGCCCGAGGACGGAGTCTGAAGCTTTCTTT	CASSPRTESEAFF
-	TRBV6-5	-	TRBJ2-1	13	TGTGCCAGCAGCCCCGGCAGGGTCAATGAGCAGTTCTTC	CASSPGRVNEQFF
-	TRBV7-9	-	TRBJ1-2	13	TGTGCCAGCAGCTTGGACCGCACCAACGGCTACACCTTC	CASSLDRTNGYTF
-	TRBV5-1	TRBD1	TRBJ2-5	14	TGCGCCAGCAGCGTCGGGACAGGGGCGGAGACCCAGTACTTC	CASSVGTGAETQYF
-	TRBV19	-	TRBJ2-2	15	TGTGCCAGTAGTATAGCGCTTTCAAGAACCGGGGAGCTGTTTTTT	CASSIALSRTGELFF
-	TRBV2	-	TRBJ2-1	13	TGTGCCAGCAGTGAACTGGAGCGGAGGGGGCAGTTCTTC	CASSELERRGQFF
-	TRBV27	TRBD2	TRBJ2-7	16	TGTGCCAGCAGTAAGGGGCGAGCGGGAGGGCCCTACGAGCAGTACTTC	CASSKGRAGGPYEQYF
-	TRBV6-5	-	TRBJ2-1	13	TGTGCCAGCACGCGGGGCCAATCGGGTGAGCAGTTCTTC	CASTRGQSGEQFF
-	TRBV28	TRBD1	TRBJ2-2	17	TGTGCCAGCAGTTCCCTAGGGACAGCGACGAACACCGGGGAGCTGTTTTTT	CASSSLGTATNTGELFF
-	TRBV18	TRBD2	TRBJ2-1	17	TGTGCCAGCTCCCTTCCGGGCAGCGGGAGCTCCTACAATGAGCAGTTCTTC	CASSLPGSGSSYNEQFF
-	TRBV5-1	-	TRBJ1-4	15	TGCGCCAGCAGCTTGTACTCTGGGGCGGGTGAAAAACTGTTTTTT	CASSLYSGAGEKLFF
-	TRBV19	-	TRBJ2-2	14	TGTGCCAGTAGGCCACAGGGGAACACCGGGGAGCTGTTTTTT	CASRPQGNTGELFF
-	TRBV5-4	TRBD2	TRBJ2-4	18	TGTGCCAGCAGCCCGGGACTAGCGGGAGTGGGGGGCCAAAACATTCAGTACTTC	CASSPGLAGVGGQNIQYF
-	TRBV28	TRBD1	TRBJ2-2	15	TGTGCCAGCAGACTAGGGACAGCGAACACCGGGGAGCTGTTTTTT	CASRLGTANTGELFF
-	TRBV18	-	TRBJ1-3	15	TGTGCCAGCTCACCACTTATTTCAAGGGGAAACACCATATATTTT	CASSPLISRGNTIYF
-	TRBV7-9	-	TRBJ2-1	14	TGTGCCAGCAGCCCCCCGGTGGGGCGCGATGAGCAGTTCTTC	CASSPPVGRDEQFF
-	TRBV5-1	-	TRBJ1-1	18	TGCGCCAGCAGCTTGGATATCGGGCAGGGGAAGGGGTGGACTGAAGCTTTCTTT	CASSLDIGQGKGWTEAFF
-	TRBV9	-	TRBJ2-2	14	TGTGCCAGCAGCGTAGAAATCGGGTCCGGGGAGCTGTTTTTT	CASSVEIGSGELFF